This is a list of T cell receptor beta chains from one sample in a study of OX40 agonist ivuxolimab in advanced cancers. Sequencing used immunoSEQ multiplex PCR; TCRdb keeps in-frame clones, though not all of them. The sample contains roughly 38,000 clones, around 89% of which appear only once. The sample in question was CD4+ or CD8+ T cells sorted from blood, obtained in a trial of the OX40 agonist ivuxolimab. The receptors shown here come from an adult with an advanced solid tumor such as melanoma, head and neck, liver or kidney cancer. CDR3s include the opening cysteine and the closing phenylalanine or tryptophan. Each record gives: V gene, clone size, D gene, J gene, CDR3 DNA, CDR3 protein. A D gene is named only where the DNA matches it firmly. Part of the rows lack a size; the others show once, few, many or a class for expanded clones.

V gene: TRBV4-1; clone size: .; D gene: TRBD1; J gene: TRBJ2-1; CDR3 DNA: TGCGCCAGCAGCCGGGGACAGGGACTGAACAATGAGCAGTTCTTC; CDR3 protein: CASSRGQGLNNEQFF
V gene: TRBV9; clone size: .; D gene: .; J gene: TRBJ2-4; CDR3 DNA: TGTGCCAGCACCAAGAGGGCAGGGGCCAAAAACATTCAGTACTTC; CDR3 protein: CASTKRAGAKNIQYF
V gene: TRBV11-2; clone size: .; D gene: .; J gene: TRBJ1-3; CDR3 DNA: TGTGCCAGCAGCTCCCCCTTTACTGATCGGGGCATATATTTT; CDR3 protein: CASSSPFTDRGIYF
V gene: TRBV5-1; clone size: .; D gene: .; J gene: TRBJ1-2; CDR3 DNA: TGCGCCAGCGGATTGGACAGTCCTAACTATGGCTACACCTTC; CDR3 protein: CASGLDSPNYGYTF
V gene: TRBV5-8; clone size: .; D gene: .; J gene: TRBJ2-2; CDR3 DNA: TGTGCCGCGCGGCACAGGGTTTTTACCGGGGAGCTGTTTTTT; CDR3 protein: CAARHRVFTGELFF
V gene: TRBV11-2; clone size: .; D gene: .; J gene: TRBJ1-2; CDR3 DNA: TGTGCCAGCAGCGCCGAACAGGGTTGGTATGGCTACACCTTC; CDR3 protein: CASSAEQGWYGYTF
V gene: TRBV5-1; clone size: .; D gene: .; J gene: TRBJ2-7; CDR3 DNA: TGCGCCAGCAGCTTGATAGCTGGGGTCGCCTCCTACGAGCAGTACTTC; CDR3 protein: CASSLIAGVASYEQYF
V gene: TRBV5-1; clone size: .; D gene: TRBD1; J gene: TRBJ2-5; CDR3 DNA: TGCGCCAGCAGCGTCGCCTCAGGGGGCAGAGAGACCCAGTACTTC; CDR3 protein: CASSVASGGRETQYF
V gene: TRBV27; clone size: .; D gene: .; J gene: TRBJ1-1; CDR3 DNA: TGTGCCAGCAGTTTATTAACAGGAGCTAACACTGAAGCTTTCTTT; CDR3 protein: CASSLLTGANTEAFF
V gene: TRBV6-5; clone size: .; D gene: .; J gene: TRBJ2-3; CDR3 DNA: TGTGCCAGCAAAGGGAAGTGGGGGGGGCCAGATACGCAGTATTTT; CDR3 protein: CASKGKWGGPDTQYF
V gene: TRBV9; clone size: .; D gene: .; J gene: TRBJ2-5; CDR3 DNA: TGTGCCAGCAGCGTAGATGGGCGGCGGGAGACCCAGTACTTC; CDR3 protein: CASSVDGRRETQYF
V gene: TRBV4-1; clone size: .; D gene: TRBD1; J gene: TRBJ2-1; CDR3 DNA: TGCGCCAGCAGCCTATTCCGGGACAGCCAGAATGAGCAGTTCTTC; CDR3 protein: CASSLFRDSQNEQFF
V gene: TRBV9; clone size: once; D gene: TRBD2; J gene: TRBJ2-7; CDR3 DNA: TGTGCCAGCAGCCCCCAAGCGGGGGGGCGTAGCGAGCAGTACTTC; CDR3 protein: CASSPQAGGRSEQYF
V gene: TRBV7-2; clone size: .; D gene: .; J gene: TRBJ1-2; CDR3 DNA: TGTGCCAGCAGCCTCTCCCTTCCATGGGGGGAGGGCGGCTACACCTTC; CDR3 protein: CASSLSLPWGEGGYTF
V gene: TRBV9; clone size: .; D gene: .; J gene: TRBJ2-7; CDR3 DNA: TGTGCCAGCAGCGTAGGTGCCCAGGATTTTGGCGAGCAGTACTTC; CDR3 protein: CASSVGAQDFGEQYF
V gene: TRBV5-6; clone size: .; D gene: TRBD1; J gene: TRBJ1-1; CDR3 DNA: TGTGCCAGCAGCTTAAGGGGGCTCGGCACTGAAGCTTTCTTT; CDR3 protein: CASSLRGLGTEAFF
V gene: TRBV7-2; clone size: once; D gene: .; J gene: TRBJ1-2; CDR3 DNA: TGTGCCAGCCTTACCGGGGGGGGTCTGGGTGGCTACACCTTC; CDR3 protein: CASLTGGGLGGYTF
V gene: TRBV29-1; clone size: once; D gene: .; J gene: TRBJ1-3; CDR3 DNA: TGCAGCGTTACGATGAGCTCTGGAAACACCATATATTTT; CDR3 protein: CSVTMSSGNTIYF
V gene: TRBV9; clone size: .; D gene: .; J gene: TRBJ2-7; CDR3 DNA: TGTGCCAGCAGCCCCCGGCCCTTTAGATCCTACGAGCAGTACTTC; CDR3 protein: CASSPRPFRSYEQYF
V gene: TRBV6-5; clone size: .; D gene: TRBD1; J gene: TRBJ1-5; CDR3 DNA: TGTGCCAGTCAAAGGGACAGTAATCAGCCCCAGCATTTT; CDR3 protein: CASQRDSNQPQHF
V gene: TRBV5-8; clone size: .; D gene: TRBD1; J gene: TRBJ1-6; CDR3 DNA: TGTGCCAGCAGCTCCGGCCGGACAGGGGCTAATAATTCACCCCTCCACTTT; CDR3 protein: CASSSGRTGANNSPLHF
V gene: TRBV29-1; clone size: .; D gene: .; J gene: TRBJ2-5; CDR3 DNA: TGCAGCGTTCAAAGGGACAAGAACCAAGAGACCCAGTACTTC; CDR3 protein: CSVQRDKNQETQYF
V gene: TRBV11-3; clone size: .; D gene: .; J gene: TRBJ1-2; CDR3 DNA: TGTGCCAGCAGCTTAGGGATATATGGCTACACCTTC; CDR3 protein: CASSLGIYGYTF
V gene: TRBV5-1; clone size: .; D gene: TRBD1; J gene: TRBJ2-7; CDR3 DNA: TGCGCCAGCAGCGACCCACAGGGGTCTTCCGAGCAGTACTTC; CDR3 protein: CASSDPQGSSEQYF
V gene: TRBV7-7; clone size: .; D gene: .; J gene: TRBJ2-1; CDR3 DNA: TGTGCTAGCAGCTTAGGAACCGGAAGGGTGGATGAGCAGTTCTTC; CDR3 protein: CASSLGTGRVDEQFF
V gene: TRBV9; clone size: .; D gene: .; J gene: TRBJ1-5; CDR3 DNA: TGTGCCAGCAGCGTAGCCGGTAGCAATCAGCCCCAGCATTTT; CDR3 protein: CASSVAGSNQPQHF
V gene: TRBV18; clone size: .; D gene: .; J gene: TRBJ1-3; CDR3 DNA: TGTGCCAGCTCACCTGGGCTCGCAGGGGATACTGGAAACACCATATATTTT; CDR3 protein: CASSPGLAGDTGNTIYF
V gene: TRBV6-1; clone size: .; D gene: .; J gene: TRBJ1-4; CDR3 DNA: TGTGCCAGCAGGATTCAGGGATCCGAAGAAAAACTGTTTTTT; CDR3 protein: CASRIQGSEEKLFF
V gene: TRBV5-6; clone size: few; D gene: .; J gene: TRBJ1-1; CDR3 DNA: TGTGCCAGCAGCTTTGGACTGATGAACACTGAAGCTTTCTTT; CDR3 protein: CASSFGLMNTEAFF
V gene: TRBV7-9; clone size: .; D gene: TRBD1; J gene: TRBJ2-7; CDR3 DNA: TGTGCCAGCAGCGACCGGGACAGGGGCTACGAGCAGTACTTC; CDR3 protein: CASSDRDRGYEQYF